Each of the 18 T cell receptor beta chains below was sequenced from the same sample in a study of OX40 agonist ivuxolimab in advanced cancers. Some clones are missing from TCRdb's copy, which holds only in-frame ones; the method was immunoSEQ multiplex PCR. The sample records almost 35,000 clones, 70% to 85% being singletons. The specimen was CD4+ or CD8+ T cells sorted from blood, collected in a trial of the OX40 agonist ivuxolimab. The receptors come from an adult with an advanced solid tumor such as melanoma, head and neck, liver or kidney cancer.

This chain's CDR3 is CASSASGSDPDTQYF. The CDR3 DNA reads TGTGCCAGCAGCGCGAGCGGGTCGGATCCAGATACGCAGTATTTT. V usage is TRBV9 and J usage is TRBJ2-3; the D gene is possibly TRBD2 (6 bases). Per the germline V gene, CDR1 is SGDLS and CDR2 is YYNGEE. The CDR3 contains 15 residues. V lost 3 bases, J lost 4 bases, and 15 bases lay in between.

The table lists this clone with a few counts. This chain links TRBV2 with TRBJ2-1; 11 bases fit TRBD2. V gave up 5 bases and J gave up 7 bases; unmatched junction bases: 7. The CDR3 spans 15 residues. Germline V lookup: CDR1 SNHLY, CDR2 FYNNEI. The CDR3 DNA reads TGTGCCAGCAGTATAGCGGGGGGGCAGGGGAATGAGCAGTTCTTC. It yields the protein CASSIAGGQGNEQFF. The full variable domain, in which reference TRBV2 and TRBJ2-1 provide the parts outside the CDR3, is EPEVTQTPSHQVTQMGQEVILRCVPISNHLYFYWYRQILGQKVEFLVSFYNNEISEKSEIFDDQFSVERPDGSNFTLKIRSTKLEDSAMYFCASSIAGGQGNEQFFGPGTRLTVL.

The chain carries TRBV10-3 and TRBJ2-7; TRBD1 matches 8 bases. With V trimmed by 7 bases and J by 5 bases, 4 bases remained unmatched. The CDR3 has 12 residues. Germline-derived CDR1 and CDR2 are ENHRY and SYGVKD. CDR3: CAITGQGDEQYF. CDR3 nucleotide sequence: TGTGCCATCACTGGACAGGGAGACGAGCAGTACTTC.

The chain has TRBV18 and TRBJ1-2; a weak D match, TRBD1 (5 bases). Germline-derived CDR1 and CDR2 are KGHSH and LQKENI. Trimming took off 0 bases at V and 5 bases at J, with 13 bases between the two ends. There are 15 residues in the CDR3. DNA of the CDR3: TGTGCCAGCTCACCACCGATGGCCAGGGAGTATGGCTACACCTTC. Translation gives CASSPPMAREYGYTF.

This clone is a singleton in its sample. The CDR3 loop reads CASSLPRQGSSYNSPLHF. The CDR3 DNA reads as TGTGCCAGCAGCTTACCCCGACAGGGGAGCTCCTATAATTCACCCCTCCACTTT. V usage is TRBV11-3 and J usage is TRBJ1-6, with TRBD1 matching over 8 bases. This CDR3 has 18 amino acids. Germline V lookup: CDR1 SGHNT, CDR2 YENEEA. J gave up 0 bases and V 2 bases, and 6 bases lay outside the gene matches.

The CDR3 region has the DNA TGTGCCAGCAGCCCGACAGGGGGCTATGGCTACACCTTC. This sequence encodes CASSPTGGYGYTF. The chain couples TRBV5-4 to TRBJ1-2; 9 bases are shared with TRBD1. The germline gives CDR1 SGHNT, CDR2 YYREEE (reference sequence). The CDR3 is 13 residues long. With V trimmed by 4 bases and J by 4 bases, 2 bases remained unmatched.

This chain joins TRBV7-2 and TRBJ2-2; the D is unclear. The CDR3 runs to 15 residues. The V gene's germline CDR1 is SGHTA and CDR2 FQGNSA. V lost 1 base, J lost 6 bases, and 12 bases lay in between. The CDR3 region is CASSLEGRLAGELFF. As DNA, the CDR3 is TGTGCCAGCAGCTTAGAGGGTAGATTGGCCGGGGAGCTGTTTTTT.

The rearrangement links TRBV7-3 to TRBJ1-1; no clear D gene. V lost 1 base and J 3 bases, leaving 3 bases between the germline ends. Germline-derived CDR1 and CDR2 are SGHTA and FQGTGA. The CDR3 covers 12 residues. CDR3: CASSLRDTEAFF. Here the CDR3 DNA reads TGTGCCAGCAGCTTAAGGGACACTGAAGCTTTCTTT.

The chain employs TRBV13 and TRBJ2-1, with TRBD1 identical over 9 bases. Losses at the gene ends were 9 bases for V and 3 bases for J; bases not matched to a gene: 9. This CDR3 region has 15 residues. Germline V CDR1 and CDR2: PRHDT, FYEKMQ (reference sequence). CDR3 region: CASLATGGNYNEQFF. DNA of the CDR3: TGTGCCAGTCTGGCGACAGGGGGTAACTACAATGAGCAGTTCTTC.

The V gene is TRBV30, the J gene TRBJ1-6; perhaps TRBD1 as D (5 bases). CDR3 size: 13 residues. Per the germline V gene, CDR1 is GTSNPN and CDR2 is SVGIG (reference sequence). The germline V and J ends were trimmed by 2 bases and 8 bases, with 10 bases remaining between them. CDR3 sequence: CAWSPGLYSPLHF. In nucleotides, the CDR3 is TGTGCCTGGAGTCCGGGACTATATTCACCCCTCCACTTT.

The V call is TRBV11-2, the J call TRBJ2-3; TRBD2 matches 13 bases. The J segment lost 5 bases and the V segment lost 4 bases, leaving 15 bases of the junction unmatched. Germline V gives CDR1 SGHAT, CDR2 FQNNGV. CDR3 size: 19 residues. CDR3 sequence: CASSSGRTSGGRGIDTQYF. CDR3 nucleotides: TGTGCCAGCAGCTCGGGCCGGACTAGCGGGGGCCGAGGAATAGATACGCAGTATTTT. The full variable domain, completed using reference TRBV11-2 and TRBJ2-3, is EAGVAQSPRYKIIEKRQSVAFWCNPISGHATLYWYQQILGQGPKLLIQFQNNGVVDDSQLPKDRFSAERLKGVDSTLKIQPAKLEDSAVYLCASSSGRTSGGRGIDTQYFGPGTRLTVL.

This rearrangement joins TRBV9 to TRBJ1-2, with D perhaps TRBD1 (6 bases). Deletions cut 4 bases from V and 7 bases from J, with 11 bases between. Germline CDR1 SGDLS, CDR2 YYNGEE. The CDR3 covers 12 residues. The CDR3: CASSPQGSGYTF. The DNA for the CDR3 is TGTGCCAGCAGCCCACAGGGATCTGGCTACACCTTC.

The chain employs TRBV7-6 and TRBJ2-2, with no clear D. V was clipped by 1 base and J by 2 bases, with 5 bases between them. This CDR3 has 14 residues. Germline V gene lookup returns CDR1 SGHVS and CDR2 FNYEAQ. In DNA, the CDR3 is TGTGCCAGCAGCTTAGATATTAACACCGGGGAGCTGTTTTTT. Translation: CASSLDINTGELFF.

This chain links TRBV4-2 with TRBJ1-1; D gene uncertain. V was clipped by 3 bases and J by 1 base, with 12 bases between them. Germline V gives CDR1 LGHNA, CDR2 YNFKEQ. This CDR3 contains 15 residues. The CDR3 loop reads CASSQRVGENTEAFF. In nucleotides, the CDR3 is TGTGCCAGCAGCCAGAGAGTAGGAGAGAACACTGAAGCTTTCTTT.

CDR3 in amino acids: CSVEQGSKEAFF. The CDR3 DNA reads TGCAGCGTTGAACAGGGGTCCAAGGAAGCTTTCTTT. The J gene is TRBJ1-1, the V gene TRBV29-1; weak D call: TRBD1 (6 bases). The CDR3 consists of 12 residues. Germline V gene sequence: CDR1 SQVTM, CDR2 ANQGSEA. V lost 2 bases and J 8 bases, leaving 12 bases between the germline ends. The full variable domain, in which reference TRBV29-1 and TRBJ1-1 provide the parts outside the CDR3, is SAVISQKPSRDICQRGTSLTIQCQVDSQVTMMFWYRQQPGQSLTLIATANQGSEATYESGFVIDKFPISRPNLTFSTLTVSNMSPEDSSIYLCSVEQGSKEAFFGQGTRLTVV.

The CDR3 bases are TGCGCCAGCAGCTTACGTGACATTCAGGGAATTGGCTACACCTTC. It specifies CASSLRDIQGIGYTF. The rearrangement links TRBV5-1 to TRBJ1-2, with D perhaps TRBD1 (5 bases). V was cut by 2 bases and J by 7 bases, with 18 bases left in between. CDR1 is SGHRS and CDR2 is YFSETQ in the germline V gene. This CDR3 is 15 amino acids long.

The chain employs TRBV27 and TRBJ1-5; 8 bases fit TRBD1. Germline values: CDR1 MNHEY, CDR2 SMNVEV (reference sequence). This CDR3 comprises 14 residues. After removal of 4 bases from V and 4 bases from J, the junction contained 3 bases not matched to a gene. Written as DNA, the CDR3 is TGTGCCAGCAGTTGGAGACAGGGGAATCAGCCCCAGCATTTT. Its translation: CASSWRQGNQPQHF.

The CDR3 reads CASSLGGQSYNEQFF. CDR3 in DNA: TGCGCCAGCAGCTTGGGTGGACAGTCCTACAATGAGCAGTTCTTC. The chain is built from TRBV5-1 and TRBJ2-1; D may be TRBD1 (6 bases). CDR1 is SGHRS, CDR2 YFSETQ, per germline. V shed 0 bases and J shed 1 base, with 8 bases lying between them. This CDR3 spans 15 amino acids.